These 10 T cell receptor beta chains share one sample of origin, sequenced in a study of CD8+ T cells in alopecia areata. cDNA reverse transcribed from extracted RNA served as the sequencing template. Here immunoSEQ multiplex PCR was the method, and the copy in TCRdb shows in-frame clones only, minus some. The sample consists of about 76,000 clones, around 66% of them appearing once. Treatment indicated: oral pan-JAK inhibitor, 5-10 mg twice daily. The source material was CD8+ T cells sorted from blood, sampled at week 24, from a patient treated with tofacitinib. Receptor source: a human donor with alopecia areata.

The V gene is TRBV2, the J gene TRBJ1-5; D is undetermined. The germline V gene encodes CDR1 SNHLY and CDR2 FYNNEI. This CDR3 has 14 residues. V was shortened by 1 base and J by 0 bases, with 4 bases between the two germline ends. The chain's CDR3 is CASSEVDSNQPQHF. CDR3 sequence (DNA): TGTGCCAGCAGTGAAGTCGATAGCAATCAGCCCCAGCATTTT.

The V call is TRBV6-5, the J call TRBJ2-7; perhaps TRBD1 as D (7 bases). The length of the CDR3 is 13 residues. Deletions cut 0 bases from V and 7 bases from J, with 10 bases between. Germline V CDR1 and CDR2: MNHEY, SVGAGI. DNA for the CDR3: TGTGCCAGCAGTTACTCGACAGGGAGGGAGCAGTACTTC. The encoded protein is CASSYSTGREQYF.

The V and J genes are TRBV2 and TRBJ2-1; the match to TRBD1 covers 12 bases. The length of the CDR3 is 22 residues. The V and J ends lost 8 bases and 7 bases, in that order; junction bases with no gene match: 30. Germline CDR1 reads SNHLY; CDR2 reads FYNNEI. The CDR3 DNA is TGTGCCAGCCTCGTTGGGGACAGGGGGCGCGGGGCTAGCGGCGGCTTGTTGAATGAGCAGTTCTTC. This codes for CASLVGDRGRGASGGLLNEQFF.

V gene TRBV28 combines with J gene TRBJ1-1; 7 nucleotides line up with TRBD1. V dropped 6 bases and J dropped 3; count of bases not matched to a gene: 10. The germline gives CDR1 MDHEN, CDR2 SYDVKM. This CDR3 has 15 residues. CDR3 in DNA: TGTGCCAGCAGCCCAGGACAGGCTGAGTACACTGAAGCTTTCTTT. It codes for CASSPGQAEYTEAFF.

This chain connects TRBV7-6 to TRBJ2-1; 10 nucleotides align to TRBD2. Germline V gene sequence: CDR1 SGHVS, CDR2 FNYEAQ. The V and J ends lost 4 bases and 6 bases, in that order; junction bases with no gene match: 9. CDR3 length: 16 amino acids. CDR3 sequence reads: CASSSKTSGMGNEQFF. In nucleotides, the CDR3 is TGTGCCAGCAGCTCTAAAACTAGCGGGATGGGCAATGAGCAGTTCTTC.

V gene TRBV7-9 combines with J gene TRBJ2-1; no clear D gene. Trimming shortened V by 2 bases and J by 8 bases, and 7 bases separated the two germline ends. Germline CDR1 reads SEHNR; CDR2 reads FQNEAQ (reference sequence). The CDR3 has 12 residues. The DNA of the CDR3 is TGTGCCAGCAGCTTACTTGTCGATGAGCAGTTCTTC. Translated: CASSLLVDEQFF.

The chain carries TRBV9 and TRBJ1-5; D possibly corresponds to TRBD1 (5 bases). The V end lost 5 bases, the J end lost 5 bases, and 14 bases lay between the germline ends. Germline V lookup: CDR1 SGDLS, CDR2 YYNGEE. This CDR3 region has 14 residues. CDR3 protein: CASSVWGNDQPQHF. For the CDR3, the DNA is TGTGCCAGCAGTGTGTGGGGGAACGATCAGCCCCAGCATTTT.

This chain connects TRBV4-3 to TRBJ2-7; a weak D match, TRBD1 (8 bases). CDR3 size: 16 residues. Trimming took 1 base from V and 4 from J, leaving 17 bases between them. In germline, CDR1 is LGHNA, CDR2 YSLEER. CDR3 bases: TGCGCCAGCAGCCAAGGGTTTGGACAGGGAGGGTACGAGCAGTACTTC. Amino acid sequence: CASSQGFGQGGYEQYF.

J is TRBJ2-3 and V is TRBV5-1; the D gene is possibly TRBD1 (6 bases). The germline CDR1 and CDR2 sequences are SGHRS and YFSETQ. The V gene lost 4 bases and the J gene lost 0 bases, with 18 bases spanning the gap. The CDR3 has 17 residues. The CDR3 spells CASSKGGQYDSTDTQYF. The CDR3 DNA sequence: TGCGCCAGCAGCAAAGGAGGACAGTATGATAGCACAGATACGCAGTATTTT. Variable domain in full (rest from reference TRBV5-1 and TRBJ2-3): KAGVTQTPRYLIKTRGQQVTLSCSPISGHRSVSWYQQTPGQGLQFLFEYFSETQRNKGNFPGRFSGRQFSNSRSEMNVSTLELGDSALYLCASSKGGQYDSTDTQYFGPGTRLTVL.

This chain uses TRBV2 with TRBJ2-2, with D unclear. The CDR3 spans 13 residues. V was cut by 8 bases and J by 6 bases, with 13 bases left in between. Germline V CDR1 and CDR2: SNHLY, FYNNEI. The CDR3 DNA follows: TGTGCCAGCCGAGTAGACTTGTCCGGGGAGCTGTTTTTT. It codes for CASRVDLSGELFF. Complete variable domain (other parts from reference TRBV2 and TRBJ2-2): EPEVTQTPSHQVTQMGQEVILRCVPISNHLYFYWYRQILGQKVEFLVSFYNNEISEKSEIFDDQFSVERPDGSNFTLKIRSTKLEDSAMYFCASRVDLSGELFFGEGSRLTVL.